This T cell receptor (beta chain) was recorded in a study of blood T cell repertoires in COVID-19. As for the study in general: Sites in the United States, Italy and Spain provided acute and convalescent COVID-19 samples. From T cells, B-cell-depleted T cells, or PBMCs came the material, which was cDNA or gDNA.

In the original analysis: Amplified reference gene primers provided the basis for estimating nucleated cell counts. Here immunoSEQ multiplex PCR was the method, and the copy in TCRdb shows in-frame clones only, minus some. V and J calls and clone size are given by that table; D and trimming were obtained from the DNA. The table records about 170,000 clones, roughly 89% of them present only once. The sequence derives from a man between 18 and 35 years old with active or convalescent COVID-19. The specimen was peripheral blood.

DNA for the CDR3: TGTGCCAGCAGTTTACGGAGCTGGCGGGGGACGAACACCGGGGAGCTGTTTTTT. It codes for CASSLRSWRGTNTGELFF. This chain uses TRBV28 with TRBJ2-2, with 7 positions matching TRBD2. Losses at the gene ends were 2 bases for V and 0 bases for J; bases not matched to a gene: 9. Germline V gene data show CDR1 as MDHEN and CDR2 as SYDVKM. The CDR3 length is 18 residues.